The 21 T cell receptor beta chains in this list originate from one sample, sequenced in a study of T cells after posttransplantation cyclophosphamide. TCRdb's copy holds only in-frame clones and misses some; the assay was immunoSEQ multiplex PCR. The profile shows some 10,000 clones, 80% to 90% of them singletons. Treatment was busulfan-fludarabine conditioning, a marrow graft, and cyclophosphamide on days +3 and +4. This material consisted of PBMCs, taken after allogeneic stem cell transplant with posttransplant cyclophosphamide. All receptors come from a female patient between 50 and 60 years old who received an allogeneic stem cell transplant from a related donor, was CMV-positive, and had no GVHD. Some T cells may possibly be graft donor cells.

The chain couples TRBV9 to TRBJ1-2, with TRBD1 matching 8 bases. V was clipped by 0 bases and J by 2 bases; unmatched bases: 0. This CDR3 is 14 amino acids long. From germline, CDR1 is SGDLS and CDR2 YYNGEE. In nucleotides, the CDR3 is TGTGCCAGCAGCGTAGGGACAGGGAACTATGGCTACACCTTC. This encodes CASSVGTGNYGYTF.

The chain couples TRBV7-9 to TRBJ2-7; TRBD1 matches 7 bases. Germline V gives CDR1 SEHNR, CDR2 FQNEAQ (reference sequence). Trimming took 5 bases from V and 6 from J; bases not matched to a gene: 7. The CDR3 spans 13 residues. The CDR3 sequence: CASSPQGQPEQYF. For the CDR3, the DNA is TGTGCCAGCAGCCCACAGGGACAGCCCGAGCAGTACTTC.

The rearrangement joins TRBV12-5 to TRBJ1-4; 8 nucleotides align to TRBD1. V was pared by 3 bases and J by 7 bases, with 10 bases of the junction left unmatched. CDR1 is LGHNT, CDR2 FRNRAP, per germline. The CDR3 totals 16 residues. CDR3 in DNA: TGTGCTAGTGGTTTTTTGCAGGGGGCGCGTTCTGAAAAACTGTTTTTT. It is translated as CASGFLQGARSEKLFF.

The gene calls are TRBV5-6 and TRBJ2-5; D perhaps matches TRBD2 (6 bases). The length of the CDR3 is 14 residues. Germline-derived CDR1 and CDR2 are SGHDT and YYEEEE. The V end lost 1 base, the J end lost 3 bases, and 10 bases lay between the germline ends. In DNA, the CDR3 is TGTGCCAGCAGCTTGCGGGGGAGCGAAGAGACCCAGTACTTC. Protein product: CASSLRGSEETQYF.

V and J are TRBV18 and TRBJ1-3, with 7 bases matching TRBD1. This CDR3 spans 15 amino acids. The germline CDR1 and CDR2 sequences are KGHSH and LQKENI. Trimming removed 0 bases from V and 5 bases from J; junction bases left unmatched: 4. CDR3 sequence: CASSPPRQGRNTIYF. The CDR3 DNA reads as TGTGCCAGCTCACCACCGCGACAGGGAAGAAACACCATATATTTT.

This chain connects TRBV29-1 to TRBJ2-5; 13 bases agree with TRBD2. CDR3 length: 15 amino acids. Germline trimming cut 6 bases from V and 1 base from J; bases unmatched to any gene: 5. The germline CDR1 and CDR2 sequences are SQVTM and ANQGSEA. The CDR3 here is CSVAGTSGAQETQYF. In DNA form, the CDR3 reads TGCAGCGTGGCCGGGACTAGCGGGGCCCAAGAGACCCAGTACTTC.

The chain uses TRBV14 and TRBJ2-5; 9 bases map to TRBD2. Germline loops: CDR1 SGHDN, CDR2 FVKESK. The CDR3 covers 12 residues. The V and J ends lost 4 bases and 10 bases, in that order; junction bases with no gene match: 4. CDR3 sequence reads: CASSRWTSDQYF. The CDR3 DNA follows: TGTGCCAGCAGCCGGTGGACTAGCGACCAGTACTTC.

The J gene is TRBJ2-7, the V gene TRBV29-1; 11 nucleotides line up with TRBD1. J was trimmed by 5 bases and V by 7 bases; bases with no gene match: 4. CDR3 size: 12 residues. Germline assignment: CDR1 SQVTM and CDR2 ANQGSEA. DNA for the CDR3: TGCAGCGCCGGACAGGGGGCGAACGAGCAGTACTTC. It yields the protein CSAGQGANEQYF.

The chain links TRBV9 to TRBJ2-7; 11 bases map to TRBD1. Germline loops: CDR1 SGDLS, CDR2 YYNGEE. The CDR3 is 15 residues long. With 3 bases clipped from V and 2 bases from J, the junction kept 4 bases outside the gene matches. The CDR3 nucleotides are TGTGCCAGCAGCGAGGGACAGGGGGGGACCTACGAGCAGTACTTC. This encodes CASSEGQGGTYEQYF.

The chain carries TRBV19 and TRBJ1-2; 7 nucleotides line up with TRBD1. The J segment lost 5 bases and the V segment lost 0 bases, leaving 9 bases of the junction unmatched. In germline, CDR1 is LNHDA, CDR2 SQIVND (reference sequence). The length of the CDR3 is 16 residues. For the CDR3, the DNA is TGTGCCAGTAGTATAGATCTCTCCAGGGGGGTTTATGGCTACACCTTC. Its translation: CASSIDLSRGVYGYTF.

The gene calls are TRBV4-1 and TRBJ1-6; a weak D match, TRBD1 (6 bases). Trimming took off 1 base at V and 8 bases at J, with 9 bases between the two ends. The CDR3 has 14 amino acids. The germline CDR1 and CDR2 sequences are MGHRA and YSYEKL. CDR3 amino acids: CASSQVQGDSPLHF. The CDR3 bases are TGCGCCAGCAGCCAAGTACAGGGTGATTCACCCCTCCACTTT.

This sequence joins TRBV7-9 and TRBJ2-3; maybe TRBD2 (5 bases). Trimming left V 11 bases short and J 5 bases short, with 8 bases between. The CDR3 covers 10 residues. Germline CDR1 is SEHNR and CDR2 is FQNEAQ (reference sequence). CDR3 DNA: TGTGCCGAAGAGGGAGATACGCAGTATTTT. Protein product: CAEEGDTQYF. The variable domain in full, completed from reference TRBV7-9 and TRBJ2-3, reads DTGVSQNPRHKITKRGQNVTFRCDPISEHNRLYWYRQTLGQGPEFLTYFQNEAQLEKSRLLSDRFSAERPKGSFSTLEIQRTEQGDSAMYLCAEEGDTQYFGPGTRLTVL.

The chain carries TRBV7-3 and TRBJ1-6; TRBD1 might be the D (6 bases). Germline V lookup: CDR1 SGHTA, CDR2 FQGTGA. V lost 4 bases and J lost 11, with 18 bases in between. CDR3 length equals 15 residues. The CDR3 nucleotides are TGTGCCAGCAGCTCCGACAGGTCGCCCCTGGCACCCCTCCACTTT. Protein sequence: CASSSDRSPLAPLHF.

A single count supports this clone. The V call is TRBV2, the J call TRBJ2-1, with TRBD2 as a possible D gene (7 bases). The ends were cut back, 5 bases at V and 7 bases at J, with 15 bases in the middle. CDR3 length: 14 residues. Germline values: CDR1 SNHLY, CDR2 FYNNEI. In DNA, the CDR3 is TGTGCCAGCAGTTTGAGGGGGGGCCTTAATGAGCAGTTCTTC. Amino acids: CASSLRGGLNEQFF.

The rearrangement links TRBV6-1 to TRBJ2-7; weak D call: TRBD1 (5 bases). The V and J ends lost 7 bases and 0 bases respectively, with 13 bases between them. Per the germline V gene, CDR1 is MNHNS and CDR2 is SASEGT. This CDR3 contains 14 residues. Here the CDR3 reads CASTPIRDSYEQYF. CDR3 in DNA: TGTGCCAGCACCCCTATCAGGGACTCCTACGAGCAGTACTTC.

The J gene is TRBJ2-1, the V gene TRBV15; 14 nucleotides line up with TRBD2. CDR3 length: 18 amino acids. The germline gives CDR1 LNHNV, CDR2 YYDKDF (reference sequence). The trim removed 0 bases at V and 7 bases at J, leaving 8 bases unmatched. The CDR3 region is CATSRDRLAGGPGNEQFF. The CDR3 nucleotides read TGTGCCACCAGCAGAGATAGACTAGCGGGGGGGCCTGGAAATGAGCAGTTCTTC.

V is TRBV19 and J is TRBJ1-5; 10 positions match TRBD1. The germline V gene has CDR1 LNHDA and CDR2 SQIVND (reference sequence). With 5 bases clipped from V and 2 bases from J, the junction kept 6 bases outside the gene matches. The CDR3 length is 16 residues. The CDR3 sequence: CASSETGGEGNQPQHF. The CDR3 DNA reads TGTGCCAGTAGTGAGACAGGGGGCGAGGGCAATCAGCCCCAGCATTTT.

This chain links TRBV28 with TRBJ1-4; D gene ambiguous. V dropped 1 base and J dropped 10 bases, with 22 bases sitting between them. Germline CDR1 MDHEN, CDR2 SYDVKM. The CDR3 loop spans 17 amino acids. The CDR3 loop reads CASSLLGSIDEDGKLFF. The CDR3 DNA is TGTGCCAGCAGTTTATTAGGGAGTATTGACGAGGACGGAAAACTGTTTTTT. The variable domain in full, with the rest retrieved from reference TRBV28 and TRBJ1-4, is DVKVTQSSRYLVKRTGEKVFLECVQDMDHENMFWYRQDPGLGLRLIYFSYDVKMKEKGDIPEGYSVSREKKERFSLILESASTNQTSMYLCASSLLGSIDEDGKLFFGSGTQLSVL.

This sequence joins TRBV29-1 and TRBJ2-7; D perhaps matches TRBD1 (6 bases). This CDR3 spans 13 amino acids. Germline CDR1 SQVTM, CDR2 ANQGSEA. V lost 6 bases and J 0 bases, leaving 12 bases between the germline ends. The DNA of the CDR3 is TGCAGCGTCCCGGGACACAACTCCTACGAGCAGTACTTC. It encodes CSVPGHNSYEQYF.

The gene calls are TRBV14 and TRBJ1-2; TRBD1 matches at 10 bases. From germline, CDR1 is SGHDN and CDR2 FVKESK. CDR3 length: 15 residues. With V trimmed by 4 bases and J by 7 bases, 9 bases remained unmatched. The CDR3 protein is CASSPDRGRMSGYTF. For the CDR3, the DNA is TGTGCCAGCAGCCCAGACAGGGGGCGCATGTCTGGCTACACCTTC.

The chain uses TRBV18 and TRBJ2-5, with D possibly being TRBD1 (5 bases). This CDR3 spans 13 amino acids. With 3 bases removed from V and 5 bases from J, the gap between germline ends came to 10 bases. Germline loops: CDR1 KGHSH, CDR2 LQKENI. Written as DNA, the CDR3 is TGTGCCAGCTCACCGGGGCCTATCGAGACCCAGTACTTC. Amino acid sequence: CASSPGPIETQYF.